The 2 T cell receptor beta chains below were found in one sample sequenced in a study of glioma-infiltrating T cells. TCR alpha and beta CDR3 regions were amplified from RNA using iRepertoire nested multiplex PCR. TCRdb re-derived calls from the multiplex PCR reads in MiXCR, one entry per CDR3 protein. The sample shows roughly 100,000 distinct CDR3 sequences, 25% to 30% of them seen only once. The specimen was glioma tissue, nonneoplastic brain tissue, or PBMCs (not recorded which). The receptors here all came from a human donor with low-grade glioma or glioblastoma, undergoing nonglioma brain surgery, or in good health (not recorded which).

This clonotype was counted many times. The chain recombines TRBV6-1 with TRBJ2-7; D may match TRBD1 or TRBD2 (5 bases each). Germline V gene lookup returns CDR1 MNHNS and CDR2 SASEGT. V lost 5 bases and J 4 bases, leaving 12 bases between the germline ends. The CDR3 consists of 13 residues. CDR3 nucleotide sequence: TGTGCCAGCAGTACCCGGGACGGGTACGAGCAGTACTTC. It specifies CASSTRDGYEQYF.

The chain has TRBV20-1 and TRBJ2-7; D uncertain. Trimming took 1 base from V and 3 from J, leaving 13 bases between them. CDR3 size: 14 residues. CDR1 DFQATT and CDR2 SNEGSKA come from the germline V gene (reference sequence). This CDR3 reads CSARGDSKIYEQYF. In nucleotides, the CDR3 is TGCAGTGCTAGAGGGGATAGCAAAATCTACGAGCAGTACTTC.